The 19 T cell receptor beta chains below come from one sample, sequenced in a study of graft-versus-host responses after intestinal transplantation. These TCRs' antigens remain unknown. Using immunoSEQ multiplex PCR, the repertoire was profiled, and TCRdb retains in-frame clones only, with some absent. The table includes 55,000 to 85,000 clones, around 90% detected once. The sequencing used unstimulated CD8+ T cells sorted from spleen or lymph node cells, collected before intestinal transplant. The receptors were gathered from a human donor who received an intestinal transplant.

This rearrangement joins TRBV10-3 to TRBJ2-3, with D possibly being TRBD2 (5 bases). The V and J ends lost 0 bases and 5 bases respectively, with 12 bases between them. The germline CDR1 and CDR2 sequences are ENHRY and SYGVKD. CDR3 length: 15 residues. The CDR3 loop reads CAISESSREIDTQYF. Here the CDR3 DNA reads TGTGCCATCAGTGAGTCGTCTAGGGAGATAGATACGCAGTATTTT.

Note on this clone: Other DNA variants within this sample encode the same CDR3. This chain connects TRBV28 to TRBJ2-2; 8 bases fit TRBD2. Unmatched junction bases numbered 10, after V lost 6 bases and J lost 4 bases. This CDR3 comprises 16 residues. Germline lookup yields CDR1 MDHEN and CDR2 SYDVKM. CDR3 nucleotide sequence: TGTGCCAGCAGCTCTCAGCGGGAGAGGGCCACCGGGGAGCTGTTTTTT. This codes for CASSSQRERATGELFF.

V is TRBV6-1 and J is TRBJ1-4, with 12 positions matching TRBD1. CDR1 is MNHNS and CDR2 is SASEGT in the germline V gene. The CDR3 length is 13 residues. V lost 11 bases, J lost 8 bases, and 6 bases stayed unmatched. The CDR3 spells CAGGTGGAEKLFF. CDR3 in DNA: TGTGCCGGAGGGACAGGGGGCGCGGAAAAACTGTTTTTT.

The chain carries TRBV27 and TRBJ1-2, with D possibly being TRBD1 (6 bases). The germline V gene has CDR1 MNHEY and CDR2 SMNVEV (reference sequence). With 8 bases removed from V and 5 bases from J, the gap between germline ends came to 18 bases. CDR3 length equals 14 residues. CDR3 sequence (DNA): TGTGCCAGCGGTGCGGGGGGGGCATTGTATGGCTACACCTTC. Translated, it gives CASGAGGALYGYTF.

The rearrangement links TRBV28 to TRBJ1-6; no clear D gene. Between the trimmed V and J ends, which lost 6 bases and 10 bases, there was a span of 13 bases. The CDR3 is made up of 13 amino acids. The germline V gene encodes CDR1 MDHEN and CDR2 SYDVKM. The DNA of the CDR3 is TGTGCCAGCAGCCCTGAGGGTCGGTCACCCCTCCACTTT. Protein sequence: CASSPEGRSPLHF.

The V and J genes are TRBV5-1 and TRBJ1-2; D possibly corresponds to TRBD1 (6 bases). From germline, CDR1 is SGHRS and CDR2 YFSETQ. The CDR3 sequence is 14 residues long. V shed 0 bases and J shed 4 bases, with 10 bases lying between them. The CDR3 DNA reads as TGCGCCAGCAGCTTGGGCACAGGGTCCTATGGCTACACCTTC. Translating gives CASSLGTGSYGYTF.

The chain is built from TRBV4-2 and TRBJ2-7; D possibly corresponds to TRBD2 (5 bases). The germline V and J ends were trimmed by 0 bases and 5 bases, with 17 bases remaining between them. Germline V lookup: CDR1 LGHNA, CDR2 YNFKEQ. CDR3 length: 16 amino acids. The CDR3 nucleotides are TGTGCCAGCAGCCAAGAGGGAGCGGACCTGACCCACGAGCAGTACTTC. Protein sequence: CASSQEGADLTHEQYF.

This clone was counted once. This chain connects TRBV18 to TRBJ2-5, with 9 nucleotides matching TRBD1. V dropped 1 base and J dropped 4; count of bases not matched to a gene: 4. Germline CDR1 and CDR2: KGHSH and LQKENI. This CDR3 has 15 residues. DNA for the CDR3: TGTGCCAGCTCACCACGGACAGGGGTTCGAGAGACCCAGTACTTC. Amino acid sequence: CASSPRTGVRETQYF.

V is TRBV19 and J is TRBJ2-3, with 8 bases matching TRBD2. Unmatched junction bases numbered 10, after V lost 9 bases and J lost 2 bases. The CDR3 spans 15 residues. From germline, CDR1 is LNHDA and CDR2 SQIVND (reference sequence). The DNA for the CDR3 is TGTGCCAGCTCAGAGCGGGGGCCTTACACAGATACGCAGTATTTT. Translating it yields CASSERGPYTDTQYF.

This rearrangement joins TRBV5-1 to TRBJ1-5; D ambiguous. This CDR3 spans 18 amino acids. The V gene's germline CDR1 is SGHRS and CDR2 YFSETQ. The V gene lost 0 bases and the J gene lost 2 bases, with 18 bases spanning the gap. CDR3 in amino acids: CASSLESGCEFGNQPQHF. CDR3 in DNA: TGCGCCAGCAGCTTGGAGTCGGGGTGCGAGTTCGGCAATCAGCCCCAGCATTTT.

This chain links TRBV1 with TRBJ2-1; the table's D call, TRBD2, was not checked against the DNA. TRBV1 is a known pseudogene. The CDR3 totals 16 residues. The CDR3 spells CTSSQDAQRGYNEQFF. CDR3 coding DNA: TGCACCAGCAGCCAAGACGCCCAGCGGGGATACAATGAGCAGTTCTTC.

This sequence joins TRBV9 and TRBJ2-1; D is unresolved. Germline CDR1 SGDLS, CDR2 YYNGEE. The CDR3 is 15 residues long. The V and J ends lost 0 bases and 2 bases respectively, with 9 bases between them. CDR3 in DNA: TGTGCCAGCAGCGTAGAGAACTCTCCCTACAATGAGCAGTTCTTC. It encodes CASSVENSPYNEQFF.

The V call is TRBV13, the J call TRBJ1-3, with 8 bases matching TRBD1. With 4 bases clipped from V and 7 bases from J, the junction kept 9 bases outside the gene matches. The CDR3 contains 15 residues. The germline V gene has CDR1 PRHDT and CDR2 FYEKMQ (reference sequence). This CDR3 is CASSSDRESQNTIYF. The DNA of the CDR3 is TGTGCCAGCAGCTCGGACAGGGAAAGTCAGAACACCATATATTTT.

The chain couples TRBV19 to TRBJ1-2; D is unresolved. In germline, CDR1 is LNHDA, CDR2 SQIVND (reference sequence). The length of the CDR3 is 14 residues. V lost 1 base, J lost 3 bases, and 9 bases lay in between. CDR3 sequence (DNA): TGTGCCAGTAGTATAGTCCCGGAGTACTATGGCTACACCTTC. This translates into CASSIVPEYYGYTF.

The chain recombines TRBV5-1 with TRBJ1-1, with D possibly TRBD1 on 5 matching bases. The CDR3 has 13 residues. In germline, CDR1 is SGHRS, CDR2 YFSETQ. V dropped 0 bases and J dropped 5 bases, with 8 bases sitting between them. The CDR3 reads CASSLGGETEAFF. The CDR3 nucleotides read TGCGCCAGCAGCTTGGGGGGGGAAACTGAAGCTTTCTTT.

The chain has TRBV5-1 and TRBJ2-1, with 10 bases fitting TRBD2. Germline V gene sequence: CDR1 SGHRS, CDR2 YFSETQ. Trimming cost V 4 bases and J 7 bases; bases outside gene matches: 8. This CDR3 is built from 15 residues. CDR3 nucleotide sequence: TGCGCCAGCAGCGTCTCCTTAGCGGGGGGAAATGAGCAGTTCTTC. Its protein is CASSVSLAGGNEQFF. Filled out from reference TRBV5-1 and TRBJ2-1, the complete variable domain reads KAGVTQTPRYLIKTRGQQVTLSCSPISGHRSVSWYQQTPGQGLQFLFEYFSETQRNKGNFPGRFSGRQFSNSRSEMNVSTLELGDSALYLCASSVSLAGGNEQFFGPGTRLTVL.

This chain links TRBV28 with TRBJ1-5; TRBD1 matches at 9 bases. The CDR3 length is 16 residues. The J segment lost 5 bases and the V segment lost 3 bases, leaving 8 bases of the junction unmatched. Germline V gene sequence: CDR1 MDHEN, CDR2 SYDVKM. CDR3 amino acids: CASSLGDREDDQPQHF. CDR3 coding DNA: TGTGCCAGCAGTTTGGGGGACAGGGAAGACGATCAGCCCCAGCATTTT.

This clone was seen only a few times. This chain joins TRBV7-9 and TRBJ1-2; 10 nucleotides line up with TRBD1. The CDR3 consists of 15 residues. Germline values: CDR1 SEHNR, CDR2 FQNEAQ (reference sequence). Unmatched junction bases numbered 7, after V lost 5 bases and J lost 4 bases. CDR3 protein: CASSEGTGVFYGYTF. DNA of the CDR3: TGTGCCAGCAGCGAAGGGACAGGGGTCTTCTATGGCTACACCTTC.

This chain links TRBV7-8 with TRBJ1-5, with D perhaps TRBD1 (6 bases). V was trimmed by 2 bases and J by 2 bases, leaving 10 bases between them. The CDR3 spans 15 residues. The germline CDR1 and CDR2 sequences are SGHVS and FQNEAQ. This CDR3 is CASSLNRVGNQPQHF. The CDR3 nucleotides read TGTGCCAGCAGCTTAAACAGGGTTGGCAATCAGCCCCAGCATTTT.